The 17 T cell receptor beta chains below all came from one sample that was sequenced in a study of T cell repertoires in cytomegalovirus infection. TCRdb re-called the reads through MiXCR, storing one row per CDR3 protein. Counted here are roughly 90,000 distinct CDR3 sequences, 20% to 30% occurring once; the ten biggest clones make up about 50%. For these TCRs, the target antigens are not known. The material was CD8+ T cells from cultured PBMCs, obtained from culture after CMV antigen stimulation. These receptors came from a human donor in good health (CMV status not recorded). Some clones in this sample may be carry-over from other donors' samples.

V gene TRBV7-9 combines with J gene TRBJ2-6; a possible D gene is TRBD1 (6 bases). Trimming shortened V by 0 bases and J by 1 base, and 13 bases separated the two germline ends. The CDR3 has 18 residues. Germline CDR1 is SEHNR and CDR2 is FQNEAQ (reference sequence). The CDR3 sequence: CASSLAATGRSGANVLTF. In DNA form, the CDR3 reads TGTGCCAGCAGCTTAGCGGCGACAGGAAGATCTGGGGCCAACGTCCTGACTTTC.

The chain joins TRBV6-2 or TRBV6-3 to TRBJ2-2; D is possibly TRBD1 (5 bases). With 4 bases removed from V and 0 bases from J, the gap between germline ends came to 6 bases. The CDR3 is 14 residues long. Germline CDR1 is MNHEY and CDR2 is SVGEGT. The CDR3 nucleotides are TGTGCCAGCAGTTTGGACACGAACACCGGGGAGCTGTTTTTT. It codes for CASSLDTNTGELFF.

The rearrangement uses TRBV5-1 and TRBJ2-7; D is unresolved. The germline gives CDR1 SGHRS, CDR2 YFSETQ. Trimming left V 7 bases short and J 2 bases short, with 22 bases between. The CDR3 consists of 16 residues. CDR3 region: CASCTIGPPSTYEQYF. CDR3 bases: TGCGCCAGCTGTACAATAGGGCCACCTTCAACCTACGAGCAGTACTTC.

This clonotype was observed a handful of times. The gene calls are TRBV29-1 and TRBJ2-7; 9 bases agree with TRBD1. The CDR3 loop spans 15 amino acids. CDR1 and CDR2 (germline): SQVTM, ANQGSEA. V trimming: 7 bases; J trimming: 4 bases; junction bases outside the gene matches: 14. CDR3 nucleotides: TGCAGCGCCAGCTTCTCCGGGACAGGGATTTACGAGCAGTACTTC. Amino acid sequence: CSASFSGTGIYEQYF.

The chain has TRBV27 and TRBJ2-3; D is unresolved. From germline, CDR1 is MNHEY and CDR2 SMNVEV (reference sequence). The length of the CDR3 is 12 residues. Trimming stripped 5 bases from V and 0 bases from J, with 3 bases between. The CDR3 is CASSQSTDTQYF. The DNA for the CDR3 is TGTGCCAGCAGTCAAAGCACAGATACGCAGTATTTT.

This clonotype was found a few times. The gene calls are TRBV29-1 and TRBJ2-2, with a weak D call TRBD1 (5 bases). CDR1 and CDR2 from the germline V gene are SQVTM and ANQGSEA. Trimming pared 6 bases from V and 7 bases from J, leaving 18 bases between. The CDR3 is made up of 14 amino acids. CDR3 region: CSVGAAGTDGELFF. Here the CDR3 DNA reads TGCAGCGTAGGGGCAGCAGGAACGGACGGGGAGCTGTTTTTT.

This clonotype was detected many times. V and J are TRBV7-2 and TRBJ1-1; D perhaps matches TRBD1 (6 bases). CDR1 is SGHTA, CDR2 FQGNSA, per germline. The CDR3 is made up of 14 amino acids. V lost 5 bases, J lost 6 bases, and 16 bases lay in between. The CDR3 reads CASSPRLRGSEAFF. CDR3 DNA sequence: TGTGCCAGCAGCCCAAGGCTCAGGGGTTCTGAAGCTTTCTTT.

The sample holds a few counts of this clonotype. The chain has TRBV6-5 and TRBJ2-5, with D possibly being TRBD1 (5 bases). CDR3 length: 16 residues. Trimming stripped 1 base from V and 2 bases from J, with 14 bases between. Per germline, CDR1 MNHEY and CDR2 SVGAGI. The CDR3 loop is CASSYWARDAQETQYF. CDR3 DNA sequence: TGTGCCAGCAGTTACTGGGCCAGGGATGCGCAAGAGACCCAGTACTTC.

This rearrangement joins TRBV11-3 to TRBJ2-3; D ambiguous. Trimming pared 2 bases from V and 6 bases from J, leaving 9 bases between. CDR1 is SGHNT and CDR2 is YENEEA in the germline V gene. This CDR3 region has 13 residues. CDR3 bases: TGTGCCAGCAGCTTAAATTTGTGGGATACGCAGTATTTT. Translating it yields CASSLNLWDTQYF.

This clonotype was seen a handful of times. The J gene is TRBJ1-1, the V gene TRBV28; D might be TRBD1 (6 bases). The germline V and J ends were trimmed by 5 bases and 4 bases, with 14 bases remaining between them. The CDR3 contains 14 residues. CDR1 and CDR2 from the germline V gene are MDHEN and SYDVKM. CDR3 coding DNA: TGTGCCAGCAGTCCACGAGGGGGTGGCACTGAAGCTTTCTTT. Its protein is CASSPRGGGTEAFF. Combining the CDR3 with reference TRBV28 and TRBJ1-1 gives the whole variable domain DVKVTQSSRYLVKRTGEKVFLECVQDMDHENMFWYRQDPGLGLRLIYFSYDVKMKEKGDIPEGYSVSREKKERFSLILESASTNQTSMYLCASSPRGGGTEAFFGQGTRLTVV.

This clonotype was found many times. This chain joins TRBV12-3 or TRBV12-4 and TRBJ2-1, with 9 bases aligning to TRBD2. V shed 4 bases, J shed 4 bases, and the junction held 5 bases outside the gene matches. The CDR3 consists of 15 residues. The CDR3 DNA follows: TGTGCCAGCAGTTCCCTAGCGGGACCGTACAATGAGCAGTTCTTC. This gives the protein CASSSLAGPYNEQFF.

V is TRBV7-9 and J is TRBJ2-4, with 9 bases identical to TRBD2. After removal of 1 base from V and 8 bases from J, the junction contained 6 bases not matched to a gene. CDR1 is SEHNR and CDR2 is FQNEAQ in the germline V gene (reference sequence). CDR3 length: 15 residues. This chain's CDR3 is CASSLEVGLADIQYF. The CDR3 DNA reads as TGTGCCAGCAGCTTAGAAGTGGGACTAGCTGACATTCAGTACTTC.

This clonotype was observed at least ten times. The CDR3: CASSLQQGVLYNEQFF. The CDR3 DNA follows: TGTGCCAGCAGTTTACAGCAGGGGGTTCTTTACAATGAGCAGTTCTTC. The rearrangement joins TRBV27 to TRBJ2-1, with TRBD1 identical over 7 bases. V shed 2 bases, J shed 4 bases, and the junction held 8 bases outside the gene matches. The CDR3 has 16 amino acids. CDR1 and CDR2 from the germline V gene are MNHEY and SMNVEV (reference sequence).

The genes are TRBV30 and TRBJ2-7; no clear D gene. CDR1 is GTSNPN, CDR2 SVGIG, per germline (reference sequence). CDR3 length equals 12 residues. The V end was cut by 2 bases, the J end by 1 base, with 6 bases between. CDR3 coding DNA: TGTGCCTGGAGTCCCCCTTCCTACGAGCAGTACTTC. This translates into CAWSPPSYEQYF.

Only a few counts were recorded for this clonotype. The chain joins TRBV6-2 or TRBV6-3 to TRBJ2-7, with TRBD1 matching 11 bases. J was trimmed by 4 bases and V by 4 bases; bases with no gene match: 6. CDR3 length: 15 amino acids. Per germline, CDR1 MNHEY and CDR2 SVGEGT. CDR3 amino acids: CASSSLDRGPYEQYF. As DNA, the CDR3 is TGTGCCAGCAGTTCTCTGGACAGGGGGCCGTACGAGCAGTACTTC.

The rearrangement links TRBV7-9 to TRBJ1-2; 8 bases fit TRBD1. Germline CDR1 and CDR2: SEHNR and FQNEAQ (reference sequence). This CDR3 is built from 13 residues. With V trimmed by 8 bases and J by 4 bases, 6 bases remained unmatched. For the CDR3, the DNA is TGTGCCAGCGGAATGGACAGGGTCTATGGCTACACCTTC. As protein: CASGMDRVYGYTF.

This clonotype was seen repeatedly, ten times or more. This sequence joins TRBV7-6 and TRBJ2-2; 7 bases map to TRBD1. Germline-derived CDR1 and CDR2 are SGHVS and FNYEAQ. V lost 5 bases, J lost 4 bases, and 13 bases stayed unmatched. The CDR3 totals 17 residues. The CDR3 is CASSARQGHSGTGELFF. In DNA, the CDR3 is TGTGCCAGCAGCGCGAGACAGGGCCACTCGGGCACCGGGGAGCTGTTTTTT.